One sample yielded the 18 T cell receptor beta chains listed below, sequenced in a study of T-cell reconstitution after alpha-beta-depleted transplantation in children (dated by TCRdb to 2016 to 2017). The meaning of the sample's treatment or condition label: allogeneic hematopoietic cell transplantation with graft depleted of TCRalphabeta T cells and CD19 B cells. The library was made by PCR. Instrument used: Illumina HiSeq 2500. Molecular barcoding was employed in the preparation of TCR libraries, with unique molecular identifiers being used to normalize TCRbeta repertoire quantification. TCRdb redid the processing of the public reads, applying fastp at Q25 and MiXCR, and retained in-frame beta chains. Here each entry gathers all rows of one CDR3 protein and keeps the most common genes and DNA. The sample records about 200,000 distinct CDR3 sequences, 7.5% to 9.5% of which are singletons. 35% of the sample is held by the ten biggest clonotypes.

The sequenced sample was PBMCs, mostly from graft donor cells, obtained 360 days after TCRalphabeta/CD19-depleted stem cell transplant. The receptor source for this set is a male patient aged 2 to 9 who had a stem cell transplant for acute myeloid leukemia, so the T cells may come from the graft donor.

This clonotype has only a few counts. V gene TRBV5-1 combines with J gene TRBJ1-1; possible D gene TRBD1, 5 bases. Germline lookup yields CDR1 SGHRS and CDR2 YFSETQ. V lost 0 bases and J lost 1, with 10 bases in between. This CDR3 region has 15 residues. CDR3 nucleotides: TGCGCCAGCAGCTTGGCCGGCAGGGAGAACACTGAAGCTTTCTTT. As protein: CASSLAGRENTEAFF.

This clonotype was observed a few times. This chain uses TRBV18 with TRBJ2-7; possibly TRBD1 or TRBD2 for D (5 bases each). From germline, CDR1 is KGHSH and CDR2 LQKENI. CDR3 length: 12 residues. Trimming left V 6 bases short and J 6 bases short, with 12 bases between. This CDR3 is CASSRDRGEQYV. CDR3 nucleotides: TGTGCCAGCTCCCGGGACCGCGGCGAGCAGTACGTC.

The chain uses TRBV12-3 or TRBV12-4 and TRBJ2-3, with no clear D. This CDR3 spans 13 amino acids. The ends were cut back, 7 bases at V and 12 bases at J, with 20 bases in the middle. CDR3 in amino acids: CASILRESGEQYF. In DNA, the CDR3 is TGTGCCAGCATCCTACGAGAGTCAGGTGAACAGTATTTT.

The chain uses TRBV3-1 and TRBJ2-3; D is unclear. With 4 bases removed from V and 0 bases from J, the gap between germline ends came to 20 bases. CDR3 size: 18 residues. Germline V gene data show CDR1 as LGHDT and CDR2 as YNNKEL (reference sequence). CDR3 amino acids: CASSPLAGPGSSTDTQYF. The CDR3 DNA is TGTGCCAGCAGCCCCTTGGCCGGGCCGGGTAGTAGCACAGATACGCAGTATTTT.

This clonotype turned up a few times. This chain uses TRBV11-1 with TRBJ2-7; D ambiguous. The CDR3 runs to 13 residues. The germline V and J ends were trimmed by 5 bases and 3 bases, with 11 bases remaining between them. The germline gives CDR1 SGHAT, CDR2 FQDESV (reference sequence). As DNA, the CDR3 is TGTGCCAGCAGCAAACGGACGGACTACGAGCAGTACGTC. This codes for CASSKRTDYEQYV.

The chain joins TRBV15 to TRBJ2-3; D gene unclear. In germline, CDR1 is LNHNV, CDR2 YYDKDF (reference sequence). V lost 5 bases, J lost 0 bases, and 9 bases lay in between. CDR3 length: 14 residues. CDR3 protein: CATSPGSSTDTQYF. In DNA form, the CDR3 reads TGTGCCACCAGCCCTGGCAGTAGCACAGATACGCAGTATTTT.

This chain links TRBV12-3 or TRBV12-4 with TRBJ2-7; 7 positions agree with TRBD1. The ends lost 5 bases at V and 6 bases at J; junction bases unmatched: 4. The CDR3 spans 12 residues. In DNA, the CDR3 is TGTGCCAGCAGTCCAGGGACAGTCGAGCAGTACTTC. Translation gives CASSPGTVEQYF.

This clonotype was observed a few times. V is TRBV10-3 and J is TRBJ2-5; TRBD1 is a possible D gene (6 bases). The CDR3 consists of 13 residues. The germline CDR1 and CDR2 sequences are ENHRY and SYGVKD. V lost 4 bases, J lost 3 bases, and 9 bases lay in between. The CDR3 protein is CAISGTVKETQYF. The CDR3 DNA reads TGTGCCATCAGTGGGACAGTTAAAGAGACCCAGTACTTC.

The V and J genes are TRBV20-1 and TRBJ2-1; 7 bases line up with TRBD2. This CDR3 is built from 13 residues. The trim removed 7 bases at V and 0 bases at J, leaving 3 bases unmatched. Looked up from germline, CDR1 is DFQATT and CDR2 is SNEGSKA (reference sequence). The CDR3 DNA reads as TGCAGTGGGGGGGGTAGCTCCTACAATGAGCAGTTCTTC. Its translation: CSGGGSSYNEQFF.

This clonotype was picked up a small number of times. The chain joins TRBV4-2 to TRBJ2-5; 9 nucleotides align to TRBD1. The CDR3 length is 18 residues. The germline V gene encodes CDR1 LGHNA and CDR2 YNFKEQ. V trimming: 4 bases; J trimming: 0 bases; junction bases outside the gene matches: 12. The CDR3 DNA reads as TGTGCCAGCAGCCCCCAGCCCACCGGGACAGGGCACCAAGAGACCCAGTACTTC. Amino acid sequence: CASSPQPTGTGHQETQYF.

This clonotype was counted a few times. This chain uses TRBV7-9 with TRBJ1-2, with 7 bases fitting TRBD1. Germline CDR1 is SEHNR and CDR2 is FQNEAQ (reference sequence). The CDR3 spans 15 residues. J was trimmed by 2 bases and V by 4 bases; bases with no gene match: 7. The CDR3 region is CASSSTRDSNYGYTF. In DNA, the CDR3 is TGTGCCAGCAGCTCAACACGGGACAGCAACTATGGCTACACCTTC.

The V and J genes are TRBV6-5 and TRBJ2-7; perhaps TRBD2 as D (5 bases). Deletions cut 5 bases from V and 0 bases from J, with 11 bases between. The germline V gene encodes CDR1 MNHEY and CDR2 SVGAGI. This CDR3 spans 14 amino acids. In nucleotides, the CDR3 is TGTGCCAGCAGTCACCCTAGCAGCTCCTACGAGCAGTACTTC. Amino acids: CASSHPSSSYEQYF.

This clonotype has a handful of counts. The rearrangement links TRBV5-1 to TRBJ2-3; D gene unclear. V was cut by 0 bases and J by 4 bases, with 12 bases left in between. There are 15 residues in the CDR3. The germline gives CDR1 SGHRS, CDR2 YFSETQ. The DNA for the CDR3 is TGCGCCAGCAGCTTGGGAAGTGGGTGGGCAGATACGCAGTATTTT. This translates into CASSLGSGWADTQYF.

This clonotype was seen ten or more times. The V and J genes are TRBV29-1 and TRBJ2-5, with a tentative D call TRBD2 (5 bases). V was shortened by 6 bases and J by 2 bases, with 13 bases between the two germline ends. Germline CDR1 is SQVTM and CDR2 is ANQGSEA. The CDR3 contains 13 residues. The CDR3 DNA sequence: TGCAGCGTAGAGCGGTTACCACAAGAGACCCAGTACTTC. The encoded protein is CSVERLPQETQYF. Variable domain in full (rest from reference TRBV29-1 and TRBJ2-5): SAVISQKPSRDICQRGTSLTIQCQVDSQVTMMFWYRQQPGQSLTLIATANQGSEATYESGFVIDKFPISRPNLTFSTLTVSNMSPEDSSIYLCSVERLPQETQYFGPGTRLLVL.

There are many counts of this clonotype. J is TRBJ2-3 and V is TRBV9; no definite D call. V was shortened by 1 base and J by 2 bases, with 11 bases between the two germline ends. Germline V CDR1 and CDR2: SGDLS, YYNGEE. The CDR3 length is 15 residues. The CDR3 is CASSVSLLYTDTQYF. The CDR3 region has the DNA TGTGCCAGCAGCGTATCGTTACTATACACAGATACGCAGTATTTT. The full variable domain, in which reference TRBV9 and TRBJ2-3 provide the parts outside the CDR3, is DSGVTQTPKHLITATGQRVTLRCSPRSGDLSVYWYQQSLDQGLQFLIQYYNGEERAKGNILERFSAQQFPDLHSELNLSSLELGDSALYFCASSVSLLYTDTQYFGPGTRLTVL.

CDR3 nucleotide sequence: TGTGCCAGCAGCAAGGGCAGGGGGCGCGGCGAGCAGTACTTC. Residues: CASSKGRGRGEQYF. The chain recombines TRBV12-3 or TRBV12-4 with TRBJ2-7; 8 nucleotides align to TRBD1. This CDR3 is built from 14 residues. V lost 6 bases, J lost 6 bases, and 10 bases stayed unmatched.

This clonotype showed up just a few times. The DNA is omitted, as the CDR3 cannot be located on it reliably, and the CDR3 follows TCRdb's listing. The CDR3 loop reads CISVSEAGIRGQTHPQHF. The J gene is TRBJ1-5, the V gene TRBV7-5; the table's D call, TRBD1, has no DNA check behind it. TRBV7-5 corresponds to a pseudogene. With termini counted, the CDR3 has 18 amino acids.

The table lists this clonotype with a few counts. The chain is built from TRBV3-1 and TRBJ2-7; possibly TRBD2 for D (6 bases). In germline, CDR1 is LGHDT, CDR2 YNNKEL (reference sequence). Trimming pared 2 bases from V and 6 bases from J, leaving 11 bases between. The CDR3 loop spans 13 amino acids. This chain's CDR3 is CASSQIGSPEQYF. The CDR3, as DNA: TGTGCCAGCAGCCAAATCGGGAGTCCCGAGCAGTACTTC.